The 7 T cell receptor beta chains presented below share a single source sample, sequenced in a study of blood T cell repertoires in COVID-19. The table came from immunoSEQ multiplex PCR; TCRdb's copy has only in-frame clones and leaves some out. The sample contains about 75,000 clones, about 88% of which appear only once. The sample comprised peripheral blood. The receptors derive from a human donor in a cohort sampled during active COVID-19.

The chain links TRBV18 to TRBJ1-3; TRBD1 might be the D (6 bases). Trimming pared 1 base from V and 0 bases from J, leaving 13 bases between. This CDR3 comprises 17 residues. CDR1 is KGHSH, CDR2 LQKENI, per germline. The CDR3 region has the DNA TGTGCCAGCTCACCACGTCAGGGGATTAACTCTGGAAACACCATATATTTT. Encoded protein: CASSPRQGINSGNTIYF.

The chain combines TRBV2 with TRBJ1-2, with 7 positions matching TRBD1. V was pared by 5 bases and J by 2 bases, with 5 bases of the junction left unmatched. The germline CDR1 and CDR2 sequences are SNHLY and FYNNEI. The CDR3 is made up of 14 amino acids. CDR3 in DNA: TGTGCCAGCAGTTTACAGGGGACGAACTATGGCTACACCTTC. Its translation is CASSLQGTNYGYTF.

The chain recombines TRBV5-1 with TRBJ2-3; 14 nucleotides align to TRBD2. The CDR3 length is 17 residues. V trimming: 0 bases; J trimming: 4 bases; junction bases outside the gene matches: 4. CDR1 is SGHRS and CDR2 is YFSETQ in the germline V gene. The DNA for the CDR3 is TGCGCCAGCAGCTTGGTGCCGGGACTAGCGGGAGCAGATACGCAGTATTTT. Translation: CASSLVPGLAGADTQYF.

This chain links TRBV5-1 with TRBJ1-2; 7 bases are shared with TRBD1. CDR1 SGHRS and CDR2 YFSETQ come from the germline V gene. The trim removed 4 bases at V and 2 bases at J, leaving 2 bases unmatched. The CDR3 runs 13 residues. CDR3 region: CASSPTGNYGYTF. The CDR3 DNA reads TGCGCCAGCAGCCCGACAGGGAACTATGGCTACACCTTC.

The genes are TRBV4-2 and TRBJ2-2, with 7 nucleotides matching TRBD1. The CDR3 totals 17 residues. Trimming took 2 bases from V and 4 from J; bases not matched to a gene: 10. Germline loops: CDR1 LGHNA, CDR2 YNFKEQ. For the CDR3, the DNA is TGTGCCAGCAGCCAACAAACAAGGGGGCGCGGCACCGGGGAGCTGTTTTTT. Its protein product is CASSQQTRGRGTGELFF.

The gene calls are TRBV6-5 and TRBJ2-5, with a possible D match to TRBD2 (5 bases). Germline CDR1 MNHEY, CDR2 SVGAGI. The CDR3 covers 15 residues. With 4 bases removed from V and 5 bases from J, the gap between germline ends came to 17 bases. The CDR3 sequence is CASSWGSGSGETQYF. CDR3 sequence (DNA): TGTGCCAGCAGTTGGGGAAGCGGCTCGGGGGAGACCCAGTACTTC.

The rearrangement links TRBV3-1 (or the pseudogene TRBV3-2) to TRBJ2-1, with D possibly being TRBD2 (6 bases). Trimming removed 1 base from V and 6 bases from J, with 19 bases in between. The CDR3 is 17 amino acids. Germline-derived CDR1 and CDR2 are LGHDT and YNNKEL (reference sequence). CDR3 sequence: CASSQVAAVSESNEQFF. The CDR3 nucleotides are TGTGCCAGCAGCCAAGTAGCGGCGGTGAGTGAATCCAATGAGCAGTTCTTC.